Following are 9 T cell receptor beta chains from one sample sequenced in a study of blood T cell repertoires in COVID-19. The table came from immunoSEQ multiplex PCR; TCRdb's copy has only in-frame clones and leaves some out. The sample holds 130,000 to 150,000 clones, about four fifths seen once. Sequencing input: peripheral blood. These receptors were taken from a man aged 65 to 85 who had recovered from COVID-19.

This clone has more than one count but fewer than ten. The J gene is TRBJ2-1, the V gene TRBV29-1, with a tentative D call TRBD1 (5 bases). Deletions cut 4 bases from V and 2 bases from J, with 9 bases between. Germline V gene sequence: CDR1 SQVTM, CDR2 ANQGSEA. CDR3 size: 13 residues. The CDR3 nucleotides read TGCAGCGTTGGGGGCTCGGCCTACAATGAGCAGTTCTTC. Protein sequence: CSVGGSAYNEQFF.

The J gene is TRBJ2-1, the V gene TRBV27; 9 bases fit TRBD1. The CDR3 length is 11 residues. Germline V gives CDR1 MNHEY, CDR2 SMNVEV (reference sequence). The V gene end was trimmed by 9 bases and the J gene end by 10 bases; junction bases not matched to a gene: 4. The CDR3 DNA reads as TGTGCCAGTAACAGGGGGCGCGAGCAGTTCTTC. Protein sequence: CASNRGREQFF.

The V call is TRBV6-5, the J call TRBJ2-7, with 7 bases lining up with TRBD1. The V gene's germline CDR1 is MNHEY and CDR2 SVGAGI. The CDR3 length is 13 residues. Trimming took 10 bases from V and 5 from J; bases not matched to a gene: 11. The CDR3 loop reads CATAGTAPNEQYF. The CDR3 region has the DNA TGTGCCACCGCCGGGACAGCTCCCAACGAGCAGTACTTC.

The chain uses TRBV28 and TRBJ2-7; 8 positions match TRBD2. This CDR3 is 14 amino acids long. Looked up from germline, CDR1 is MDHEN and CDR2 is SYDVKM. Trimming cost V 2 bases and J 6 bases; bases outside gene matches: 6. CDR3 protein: CASSLAGGSFEQYF. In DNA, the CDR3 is TGTGCCAGCAGTTTAGCGGGAGGTAGCTTCGAGCAGTACTTC.

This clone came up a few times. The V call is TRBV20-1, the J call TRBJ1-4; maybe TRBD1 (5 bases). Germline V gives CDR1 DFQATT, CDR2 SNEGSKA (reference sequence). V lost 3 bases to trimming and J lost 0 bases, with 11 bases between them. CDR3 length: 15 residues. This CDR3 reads CSASLQDTTNEKLFF. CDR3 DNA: TGCAGTGCTAGTTTACAGGATACAACTAATGAAAAACTGTTTTTT.

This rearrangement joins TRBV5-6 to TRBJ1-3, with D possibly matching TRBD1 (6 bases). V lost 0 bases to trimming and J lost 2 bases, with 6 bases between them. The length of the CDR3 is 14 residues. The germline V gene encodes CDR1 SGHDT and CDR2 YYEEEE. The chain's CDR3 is CASSLGTAGNTIYF. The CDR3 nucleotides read TGTGCCAGCAGCTTGGGGACAGCTGGAAACACCATATATTTT.

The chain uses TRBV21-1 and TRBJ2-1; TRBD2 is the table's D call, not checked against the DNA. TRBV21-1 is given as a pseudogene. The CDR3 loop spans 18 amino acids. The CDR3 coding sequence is TGTGCCAGCAGCCCAATCACCGGCGGGAACAGCTCCTACAATGAGCAGTTCTTC. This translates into CASSPITGGNSSYNEQFF.

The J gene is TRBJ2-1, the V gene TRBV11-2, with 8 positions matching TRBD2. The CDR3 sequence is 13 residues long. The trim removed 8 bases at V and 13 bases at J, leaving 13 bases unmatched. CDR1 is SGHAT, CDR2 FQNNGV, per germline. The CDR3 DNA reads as TGTGCCAGCGGCCCGGGACTAGTGGCTTATCAGTTCTTC. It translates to CASGPGLVAYQFF.

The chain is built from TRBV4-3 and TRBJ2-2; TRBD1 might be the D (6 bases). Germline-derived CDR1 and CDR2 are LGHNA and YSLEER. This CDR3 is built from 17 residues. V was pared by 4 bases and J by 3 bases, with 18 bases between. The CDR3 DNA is TGCGCCAGCAGCCCAGGGGACCGGGACCCCTACACCGGGGAGCTGTTTTTT. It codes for CASSPGDRDPYTGELFF.